Listed below are T cell receptor beta chains from one sample, sequenced in a study of human T cells and chemical hapten exposure. TCRdb reprocessed the RACE reads with MiXCR, giving one entry per CDR3 protein. The table has 200,000 to 300,000 distinct CDR3 sequences, 7.5% to 9% seen once. The source was whole blood, collected in connection with sensitization to the hapten diphenylcyclopropenone (DPC). These receptors were obtained from a woman between 40 and 50 years old with alopecia areata. Some clones in this sample may be carry-over from other donors' samples. CDR3s include the opening cysteine and the closing phenylalanine or tryptophan. The D gene is left open where the match is weak. A row's size may be missing; if present it is once, few, many or a size class.

j_gene,abundance,d_gene,v_gene,CDR3aa,CDR3nt
TRBJ2-2,few,TRBD2,TRBV14,CASSRLAGLMNTGELFF,TGTGCCAGCAGCCGACTAGCGGGCCTGATGAACACCGGGGAGCTGTTTTTT
TRBJ2-1,many,-,TRBV7-2,CASSSDYYNEQFF,TGTGCCAGCAGCTCGGACTACTACAATGAGCAGTTCTTC
TRBJ2-5,few,-,TRBV9,CASSRQGETQYF,TGTGCCAGCAGCAGGCAGGGGGAGACCCAGTACTTC
TRBJ2-2,many,-,TRBV4-1,CASSQDERRANTGELFF,TGCGCCAGCAGCCAAGATGAGCGGAGAGCAAACACCGGGGAGCTGTTTTTT
TRBJ2-1,-,TRBD2,TRBV11-2,CASSSGRLAAYNEQFF,TGTGCCAGCAGCTCCGGGAGGCTAGCGGCTTACAATGAGCAGTTCTTC
TRBJ2-7,few,-,TRBV5-1,CASSLAADSYEQYF,TGCGCCAGCAGCTTGGCTGCGGACAGCTACGAGCAGTACTTC
TRBJ1-2,many,-,TRBV7-2,CASSLARYGYTF,TGTGCCAGCAGCTTAGCGAGGTACGGCTACACCTTC
TRBJ2-4,-,-,TRBV29-1,CSVVGGEGENIQYF,TGCAGCGTTGTAGGGGGAGAAGGGGAAAACATTCAGTACTTC
TRBJ2-1,few,-,TRBV15,CATSRREGNEQFF,TGTGCCACCAGCAGGAGGGAAGGAAATGAGCAGTTCTTC
TRBJ2-5,-,TRBD2,TRBV4-3,CASSQGAGGPSETQYF,TGCGCCAGCAGCCAAGGGGCGGGAGGGCCTTCTGAGACCCAGTACTTC
TRBJ2-1,-,TRBD2,TRBV7-9,CASSPAGLGDNEQFF,TGTGCCAGCAGCCCAGCGGGACTAGGAGACAATGAGCAGTTCTTC
TRBJ2-2,few,-,TRBV6-5,CASSYRTGELFF,TGTGCCAGCAGTTACCGGACCGGGGAGCTGTTTTTT
TRBJ1-4,few,-,TRBV6-6,CASSRWTENEKLFF,TGTGCCAGCAGCCGCTGGACAGAGAATGAAAAACTGTTTTTT
TRBJ2-7,-,-,TRBV28,CASSLGTPSLSYEQYF,TGTGCCAGCAGTTTAGGGACCCCCTCACTATCCTACGAGCAGTACTTC
TRBJ2-2,few,TRBD2,TRBV7-2,CASSLGAGLAKYTGELFF,TGTGCCAGCAGCTTAGGCGCTGGACTAGCGAAGTACACCGGGGAGCTGTTTTTT
TRBJ2-1,few,TRBD2,TRBV10-3,CAIRETSGDTYNEQFF,TGTGCCATCAGGGAGACTAGCGGGGACACCTACAATGAGCAGTTCTTC
TRBJ1-5,-,-,TRBV7-2,CASSLVGDPNQPQHF,TGTGCCAGCAGCTTAGTGGGGGATCCCAATCAGCCCCAGCATTTT
TRBJ2-1,-,TRBD2,TRBV5-4,CASSELLSGGRNEQFF,TGTGCCAGCAGCGAACTCCTCAGCGGGGGAAGGAATGAGCAGTTCTTC
TRBJ2-5,many,-,TRBV2,CASRGLPNQETQYF,TGTGCCAGCAGGGGACTCCCCAATCAAGAGACCCAGTACTTC